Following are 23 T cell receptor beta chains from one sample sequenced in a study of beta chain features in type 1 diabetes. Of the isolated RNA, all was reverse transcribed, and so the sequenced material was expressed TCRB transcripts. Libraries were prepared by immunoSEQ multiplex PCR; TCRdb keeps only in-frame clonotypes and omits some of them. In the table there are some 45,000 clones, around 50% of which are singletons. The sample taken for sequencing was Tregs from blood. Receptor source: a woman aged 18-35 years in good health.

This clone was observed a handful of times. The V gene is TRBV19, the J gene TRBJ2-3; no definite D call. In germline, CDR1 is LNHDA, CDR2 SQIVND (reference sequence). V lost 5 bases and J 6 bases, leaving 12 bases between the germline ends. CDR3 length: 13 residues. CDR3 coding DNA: TGTGCCAGTAGTGGGCACCCTCGGGATACGCAGTATTTT. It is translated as CASSGHPRDTQYF.

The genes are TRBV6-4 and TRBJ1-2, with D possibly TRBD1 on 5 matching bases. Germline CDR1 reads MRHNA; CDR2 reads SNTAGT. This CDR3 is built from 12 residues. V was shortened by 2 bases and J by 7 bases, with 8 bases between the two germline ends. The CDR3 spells CASSDGTSGYTF. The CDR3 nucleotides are TGTGCCAGCAGTGACGGGACTTCTGGCTACACCTTC.

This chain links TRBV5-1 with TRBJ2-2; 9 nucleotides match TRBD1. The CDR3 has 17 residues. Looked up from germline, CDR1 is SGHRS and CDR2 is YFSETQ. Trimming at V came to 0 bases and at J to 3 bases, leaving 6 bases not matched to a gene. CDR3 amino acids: CASSLAPGQGYTGELFF. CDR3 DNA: TGCGCCAGCAGCTTGGCACCGGGACAGGGATACACCGGGGAGCTGTTTTTT.

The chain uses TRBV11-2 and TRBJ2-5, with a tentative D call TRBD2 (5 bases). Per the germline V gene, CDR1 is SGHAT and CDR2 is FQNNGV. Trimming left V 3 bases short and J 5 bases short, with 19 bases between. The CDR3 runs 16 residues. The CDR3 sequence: CASSLGFGRVPETQYF. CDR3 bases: TGTGCCAGCAGCTTGGGGTTCGGGCGGGTCCCGGAGACCCAGTACTTC.

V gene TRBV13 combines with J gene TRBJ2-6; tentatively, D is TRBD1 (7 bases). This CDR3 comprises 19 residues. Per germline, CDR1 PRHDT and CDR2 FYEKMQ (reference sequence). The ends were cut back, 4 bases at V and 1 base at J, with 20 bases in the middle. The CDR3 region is CASSSGDRPSVSGANVLTF. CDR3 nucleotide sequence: TGTGCCAGCAGCTCGGGGGACAGACCTTCGGTATCTGGGGCCAACGTCCTGACTTTC. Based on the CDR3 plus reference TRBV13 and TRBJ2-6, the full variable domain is AAGVIQSPRHLIKEKRETATLKCYPIPRHDTVYWYQQGPGQDPQFLISFYEKMQSDKGSIPDRFSAQQFSDYHSELNMSSLELGDSALYFCASSSGDRPSVSGANVLTFGAGSRLTVL.

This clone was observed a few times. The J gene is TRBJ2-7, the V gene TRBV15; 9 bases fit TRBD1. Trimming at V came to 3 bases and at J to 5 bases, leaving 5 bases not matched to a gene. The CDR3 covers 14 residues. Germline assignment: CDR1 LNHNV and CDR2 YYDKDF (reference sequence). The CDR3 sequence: CATSSLRDRDEQYF. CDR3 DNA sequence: TGTGCCACCAGCAGCCTAAGGGACAGGGACGAGCAGTACTTC.

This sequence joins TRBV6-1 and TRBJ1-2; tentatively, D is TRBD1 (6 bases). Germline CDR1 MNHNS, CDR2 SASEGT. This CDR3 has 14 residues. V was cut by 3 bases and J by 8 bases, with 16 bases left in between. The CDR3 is CASSDRTDLRGYTF. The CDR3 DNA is TGTGCCAGCAGTGACCGGACAGACTTAAGGGGCTACACCTTC.

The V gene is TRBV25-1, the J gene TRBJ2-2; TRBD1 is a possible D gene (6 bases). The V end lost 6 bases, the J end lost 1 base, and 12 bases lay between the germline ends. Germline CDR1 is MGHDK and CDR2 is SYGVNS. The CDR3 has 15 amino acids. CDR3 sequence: CASRSGQLNTGELFF. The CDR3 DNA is TGTGCCAGCAGATCGGGACAATTGAACACCGGGGAGCTGTTTTTT.

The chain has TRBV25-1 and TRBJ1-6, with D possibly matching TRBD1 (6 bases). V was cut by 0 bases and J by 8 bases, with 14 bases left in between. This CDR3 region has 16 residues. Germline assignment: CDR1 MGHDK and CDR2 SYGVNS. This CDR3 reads CASSEYLTGLDSPLHF. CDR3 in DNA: TGTGCCAGCAGTGAATATTTAACAGGGTTGGATTCACCCCTCCACTTT.

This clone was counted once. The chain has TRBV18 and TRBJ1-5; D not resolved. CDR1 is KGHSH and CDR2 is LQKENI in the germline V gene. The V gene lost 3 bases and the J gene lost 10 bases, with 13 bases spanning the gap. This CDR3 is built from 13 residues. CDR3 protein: CASSPGSGSPQHF. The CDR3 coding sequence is TGTGCCAGCTCACCGGGGAGCGGGAGTCCCCAGCATTTT.

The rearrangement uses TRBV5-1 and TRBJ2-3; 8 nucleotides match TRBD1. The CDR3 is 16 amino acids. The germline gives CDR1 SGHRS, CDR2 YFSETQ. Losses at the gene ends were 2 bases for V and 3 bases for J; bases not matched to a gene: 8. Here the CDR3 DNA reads TGCGCCAGCAGCTTAGCAGGGGGCTGGGGTACAGATACGCAGTATTTT. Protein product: CASSLAGGWGTDTQYF.

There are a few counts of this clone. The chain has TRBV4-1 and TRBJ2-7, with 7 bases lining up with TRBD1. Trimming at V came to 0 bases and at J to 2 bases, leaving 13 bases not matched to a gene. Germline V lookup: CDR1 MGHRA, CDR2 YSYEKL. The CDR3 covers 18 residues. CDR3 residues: CASSQEAGQGQRTYEQYF. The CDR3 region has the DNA TGCGCCAGCAGCCAAGAGGCTGGGCAGGGACAGAGAACCTACGAGCAGTACTTC.

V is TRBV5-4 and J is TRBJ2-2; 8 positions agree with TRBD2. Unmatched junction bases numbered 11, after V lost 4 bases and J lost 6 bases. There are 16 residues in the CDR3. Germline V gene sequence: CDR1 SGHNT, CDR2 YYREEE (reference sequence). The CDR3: CASSPAGRVGAGELFF. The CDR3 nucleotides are TGTGCCAGCAGCCCCGCCGGGAGGGTCGGCGCCGGGGAGCTGTTTTTT.

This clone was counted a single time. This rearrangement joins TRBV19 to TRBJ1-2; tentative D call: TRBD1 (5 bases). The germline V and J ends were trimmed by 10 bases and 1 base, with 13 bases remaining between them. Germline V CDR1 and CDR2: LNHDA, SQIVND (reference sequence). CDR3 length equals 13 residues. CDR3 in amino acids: CATRTRDNYGYTF. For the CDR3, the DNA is TGTGCCACCAGAACCAGGGATAACTATGGCTACACCTTC. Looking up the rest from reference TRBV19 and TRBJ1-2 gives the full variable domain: DGGITQSPKYLFRKEGQNVTLSCEQNLNHDAMYWYRQDPGQGLRLIYYSQIVNDFQKGDIAEGYSVSREKKESFPLTVTSAQKNPTAFYLCATRTRDNYGYTFGSGTRLTVV.

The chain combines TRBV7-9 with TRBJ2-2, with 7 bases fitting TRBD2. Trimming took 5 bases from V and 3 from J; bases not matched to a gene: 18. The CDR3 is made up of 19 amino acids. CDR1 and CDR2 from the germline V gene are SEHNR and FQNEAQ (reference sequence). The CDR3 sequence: CASSPRGVAGAVHTGELFF. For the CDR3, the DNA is TGTGCCAGCAGCCCCCGGGGTGTTGCGGGAGCGGTTCACACCGGGGAGCTGTTTTTT.

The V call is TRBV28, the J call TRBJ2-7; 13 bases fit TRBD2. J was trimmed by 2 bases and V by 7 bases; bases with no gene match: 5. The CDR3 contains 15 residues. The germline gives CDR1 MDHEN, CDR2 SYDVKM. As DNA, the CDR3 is TGTGCCAGCAAAGGCGGGACTAGCGGGGCCTACGAGCAGTACTTC. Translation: CASKGGTSGAYEQYF.

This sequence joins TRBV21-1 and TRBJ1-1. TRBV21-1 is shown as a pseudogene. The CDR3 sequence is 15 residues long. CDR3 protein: CASSKVGAEGTEAFF. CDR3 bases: TGTGCCAGCAGCAAAGTAGGGGCGGAGGGCACTGAAGCTTTCTTT.

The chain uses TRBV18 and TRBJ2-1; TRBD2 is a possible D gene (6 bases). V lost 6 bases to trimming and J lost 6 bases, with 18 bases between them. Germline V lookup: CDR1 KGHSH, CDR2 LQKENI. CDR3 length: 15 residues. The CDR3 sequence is CASSPRSGRSNEQFF. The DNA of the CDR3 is TGTGCCAGCTCCCCGAGGAGCGGGCGGTCCAATGAGCAGTTCTTC.

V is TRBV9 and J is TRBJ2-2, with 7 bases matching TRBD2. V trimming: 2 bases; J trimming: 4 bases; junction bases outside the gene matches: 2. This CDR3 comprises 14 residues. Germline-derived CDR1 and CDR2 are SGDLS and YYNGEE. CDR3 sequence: CASSVAGVTGELFF. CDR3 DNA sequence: TGTGCCAGCAGCGTTGCGGGAGTCACCGGGGAGCTGTTTTTT.

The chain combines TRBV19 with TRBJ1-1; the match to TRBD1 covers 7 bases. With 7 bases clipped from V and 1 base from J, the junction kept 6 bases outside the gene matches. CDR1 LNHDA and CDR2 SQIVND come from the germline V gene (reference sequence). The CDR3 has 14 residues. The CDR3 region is CASTLTGSNTEAFF. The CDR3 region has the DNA TGTGCCAGTACCTTGACAGGGTCGAACACTGAAGCTTTCTTT.

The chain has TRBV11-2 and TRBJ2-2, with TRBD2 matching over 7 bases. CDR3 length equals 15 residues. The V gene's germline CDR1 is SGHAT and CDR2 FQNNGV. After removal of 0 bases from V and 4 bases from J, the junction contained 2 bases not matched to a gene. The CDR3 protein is CASSLERTSTGELFF. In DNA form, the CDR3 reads TGTGCCAGCAGCTTAGAGAGGACTAGCACCGGGGAGCTGTTTTTT.

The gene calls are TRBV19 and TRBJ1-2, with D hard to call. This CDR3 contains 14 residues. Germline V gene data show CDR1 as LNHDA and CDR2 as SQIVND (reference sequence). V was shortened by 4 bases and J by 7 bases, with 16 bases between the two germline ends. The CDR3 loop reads CASSNRGPVRGYTF. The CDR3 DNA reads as TGTGCCAGTAGTAATCGAGGGCCGGTTCGTGGCTACACCTTC.

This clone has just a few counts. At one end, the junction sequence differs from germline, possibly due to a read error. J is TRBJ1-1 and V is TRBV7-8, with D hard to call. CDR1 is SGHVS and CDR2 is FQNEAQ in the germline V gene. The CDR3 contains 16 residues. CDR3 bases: TGTGCCAGCAGCCGGCGGAGTTCGATCCAGAACGCTGAAGCTTTCTTT. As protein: CASSRRSSIQNAEAFF.